One and the same sample provided the 14 T cell receptor beta chains below, sequenced in a study of shared clonotypes between healthy human individuals. TCRdb keeps only in-frame clones here, not all; method: immunoSEQ multiplex PCR. The sample has 2 million to 2.5 million clones, approximately 90% seen once. The sample was naive CD4+ T cells from PBMCs. The subset here: CD45RA+ positively selected. Every receptor here comes from a man in his late teens or twenties in good health. Some clones in this sample may be carry-over from other donors' samples.

A note on this clone: In the same sample, other DNA sequences code for this CDR3. The CDR3 loop reads CASSLAMNTEAFF. Written as DNA, the CDR3 is TGTGCCAGCAGCTTAGCCATGAACACTGAAGCTTTCTTT. The chain uses TRBV7-2 and TRBJ1-1; D is unclear. This CDR3 is 13 amino acids long. In germline, CDR1 is SGHTA, CDR2 FQGNSA. Trimming took off 0 bases at V and 0 bases at J, with 2 bases between the two ends.

The chain recombines TRBV6-4 with TRBJ1-2, with D uncertain. Germline loops: CDR1 MRHNA, CDR2 SNTAGT. Trimming stripped 4 bases from V and 0 bases from J, with 15 bases between. The CDR3 covers 16 residues. The CDR3 region is CASSAVRPSANYGYTF. CDR3 bases: TGTGCCAGCAGTGCCGTTCGGCCTTCAGCTAACTATGGCTACACCTTC.

V is TRBV6-6 and J is TRBJ2-5, with TRBD1 matching over 9 bases. Germline CDR1 is MNHNY and CDR2 is SVGAGI (reference sequence). The CDR3 consists of 16 residues. V gave up 6 bases and J gave up 5 bases; unmatched junction bases: 13. The CDR3 loop is CASRRQGVEGRETQYF. The CDR3, as DNA: TGTGCCAGCAGAAGACAGGGGGTAGAGGGTAGGGAGACCCAGTACTTC.

This clone was seen a single time. This chain joins TRBV5-1 and TRBJ1-1, with D perhaps TRBD1 (6 bases). Between the trimmed V and J ends, which lost 4 bases and 4 bases, there was a span of 11 bases. CDR3 size: 13 residues. Germline loops: CDR1 SGHRS, CDR2 YFSETQ. In nucleotides, the CDR3 is TGCGCCAGCAGCGACGGACAGCTCACTGAAGCTTTCTTT. It translates to CASSDGQLTEAFF.

V gene TRBV7-3 combines with J gene TRBJ1-5; D is unclear. In germline, CDR1 is SGHTA, CDR2 FQGTGA. V lost 1 base and J lost 7, with 8 bases in between. This CDR3 is 13 amino acids long. This CDR3 reads CASSLNGGQPQHF. CDR3 in DNA: TGTGCCAGCAGCTTAAACGGAGGGCAGCCCCAGCATTTT.

With respect to this clone: Different DNA sequences within this sample yield the same CDR3. The chain joins TRBV7-3 to TRBJ2-1; 11 bases line up with TRBD2. J gave up 3 bases and V 7 bases, and 5 bases lay outside the gene matches. This CDR3 comprises 15 residues. Per the germline V gene, CDR1 is SGHTA and CDR2 is FQGTGA. This CDR3 reads CASTLGTSGYNEQFF. The CDR3, as DNA: TGTGCCAGCACCCTAGGGACTAGCGGCTACAATGAGCAGTTCTTC.

This rearrangement joins TRBV29-1 to TRBJ2-7, with D possibly matching TRBD1 (6 bases). Deletions cut 6 bases from V and 1 base from J, with 19 bases between. This CDR3 contains 15 residues. Germline CDR1 and CDR2: SQVTM and ANQGSEA. For the CDR3, the DNA is TGCAGCGTCCCTTGGTTAGACAGGCGATCCTACGAGCAGTACTTC. Encoded protein: CSVPWLDRRSYEQYF.

In regard to this clone: This specimen includes other DNA sequences encoding the same CDR3. The gene calls are TRBV11-2 and TRBJ1-1; no reliable D call. CDR3 length equals 13 residues. Per the germline V gene, CDR1 is SGHAT and CDR2 is FQNNGV. V was cut by 0 bases and J by 1 base, with 3 bases left in between. The CDR3 nucleotides read TGTGCCAGCAGCTTAGAACGGAACACTGAAGCTTTCTTT. Translated, it gives CASSLERNTEAFF.

As for this clone: The sample has other DNA sequences that encode this CDR3 too. J is TRBJ2-3 and V is TRBV5-1, with D uncertain. Deletions cut 4 bases from V and 0 bases from J, with 9 bases between. From germline, CDR1 is SGHRS and CDR2 YFSETQ. The CDR3 length is 14 residues. The CDR3 sequence is CASSPSLSTDTQYF. The CDR3 DNA reads TGCGCCAGCAGCCCCTCCCTTAGCACAGATACGCAGTATTTT.

The V gene is TRBV4-2, the J gene TRBJ2-1; D is possibly TRBD2 (7 bases). Per germline, CDR1 LGHNA and CDR2 YNFKEQ. CDR3 length equals 16 residues. Trimming removed 4 bases at V and 4 bases at J, with 17 bases between. The CDR3 sequence is CASSPVGGGGYNEQFF. CDR3 nucleotides: TGTGCCAGCAGCCCTGTCGGGGGAGGGGGGTACAATGAGCAGTTCTTC.

The chain has TRBV19 and TRBJ2-2; D gene uncertain. The CDR3 has 16 residues. In germline, CDR1 is LNHDA, CDR2 SQIVND (reference sequence). V was cut by 6 bases and J by 3 bases, with 17 bases left in between. As DNA, the CDR3 is TGTGCCAGTAGATCCTCCAGCGTTCGGTACACCGGGGAGCTGTTTTTT. Protein: CASRSSSVRYTGELFF. The variable domain in full, completed from reference TRBV19 and TRBJ2-2, reads DGGITQSPKYLFRKEGQNVTLSCEQNLNHDAMYWYRQDPGQGLRLIYYSQIVNDFQKGDIAEGYSVSREKKESFPLTVTSAQKNPTAFYLCASRSSSVRYTGELFFGEGSRLTVL.

The J gene is TRBJ2-1, the V gene TRBV9, with 10 bases fitting TRBD2. With V trimmed by 0 bases and J by 4 bases, 10 bases remained unmatched. This CDR3 region has 18 residues. Germline loops: CDR1 SGDLS, CDR2 YYNGEE. CDR3 sequence reads: CASSVVPPSGGLYNEQFF. The CDR3 bases are TGTGCCAGCAGCGTAGTACCCCCTAGCGGGGGCCTATACAATGAGCAGTTCTTC.

The chain couples TRBV29-1 to TRBJ2-5; 8 positions agree with TRBD1. Germline CDR1 is SQVTM and CDR2 is ANQGSEA. This CDR3 spans 12 amino acids. V dropped 5 bases and J dropped 4; count of bases not matched to a gene: 3. Here the CDR3 reads CSVWQGAETQYF. DNA for the CDR3: TGCAGCGTTTGGCAGGGGGCAGAGACCCAGTACTTC.

CDR3 nucleotides: TGCGCCAGCAGGCGCCAGGCCTTACTATTCTATGGCTACACCTTC. Protein product: CASRRQALLFYGYTF. This rearrangement joins TRBV10-1 to TRBJ1-2; D gene ambiguous. The CDR3 covers 15 residues. The germline V gene has CDR1 WNHNN and CDR2 SYGVQD (reference sequence). Trimming cost V 6 bases and J 4 bases, with 18 bases left between them.